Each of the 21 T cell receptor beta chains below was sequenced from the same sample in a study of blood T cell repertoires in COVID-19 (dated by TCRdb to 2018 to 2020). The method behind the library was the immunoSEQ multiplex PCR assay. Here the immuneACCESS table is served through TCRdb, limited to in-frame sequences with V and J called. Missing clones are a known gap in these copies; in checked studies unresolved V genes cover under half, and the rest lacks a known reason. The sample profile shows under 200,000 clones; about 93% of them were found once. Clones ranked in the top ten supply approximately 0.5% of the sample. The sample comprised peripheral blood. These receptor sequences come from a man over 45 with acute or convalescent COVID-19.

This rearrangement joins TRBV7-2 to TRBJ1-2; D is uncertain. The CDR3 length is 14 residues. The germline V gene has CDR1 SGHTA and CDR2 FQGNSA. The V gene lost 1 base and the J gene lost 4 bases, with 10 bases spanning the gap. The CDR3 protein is CASSLVPSSYGYTF. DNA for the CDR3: TGTGCCAGCAGCTTAGTGCCGTCGAGCTATGGCTACACCTTC.

CDR3 residues: CAINRDRFTDTQYF. Here the CDR3 DNA reads TGTGCCATAAACAGGGACCGATTCACAGATACGCAGTATTTT. V usage is TRBV28 and J usage is TRBJ2-3; D might be TRBD1 (6 bases). The CDR3 consists of 14 residues. Deletions cut 10 bases from V and 2 bases from J, with 16 bases between. Germline V gene sequence: CDR1 MDHEN, CDR2 SYDVKM.

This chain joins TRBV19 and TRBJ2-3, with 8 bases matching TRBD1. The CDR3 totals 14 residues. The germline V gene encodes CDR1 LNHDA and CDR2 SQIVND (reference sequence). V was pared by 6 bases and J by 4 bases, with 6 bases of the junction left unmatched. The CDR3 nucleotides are TGTGCCAGTAGCCCTAGGACAGGGTCAGATACGCAGTATTTT. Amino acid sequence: CASSPRTGSDTQYF.

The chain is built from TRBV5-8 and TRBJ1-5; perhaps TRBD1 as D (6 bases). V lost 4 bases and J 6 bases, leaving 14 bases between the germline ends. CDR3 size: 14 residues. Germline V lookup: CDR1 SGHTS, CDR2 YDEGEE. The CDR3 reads CASSRRGLGQPQHF. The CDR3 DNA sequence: TGTGCCAGCAGCCGCAGGGGTTTAGGTCAGCCCCAGCATTTT.

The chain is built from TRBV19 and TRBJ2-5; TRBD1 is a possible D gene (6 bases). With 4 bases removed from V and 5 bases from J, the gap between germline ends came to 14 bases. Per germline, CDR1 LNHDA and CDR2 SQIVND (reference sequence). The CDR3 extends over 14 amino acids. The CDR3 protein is CASSTTGSPETQYF. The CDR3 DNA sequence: TGTGCCAGTAGTACGACAGGCTCCCCGGAGACCCAGTACTTC.

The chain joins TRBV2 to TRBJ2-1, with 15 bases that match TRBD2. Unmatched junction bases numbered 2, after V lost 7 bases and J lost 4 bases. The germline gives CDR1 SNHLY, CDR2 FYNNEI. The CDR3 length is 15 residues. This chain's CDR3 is CASKGTSGGYNEQFF. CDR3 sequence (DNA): TGTGCCAGCAAAGGGACTAGCGGGGGGTACAATGAGCAGTTCTTC.

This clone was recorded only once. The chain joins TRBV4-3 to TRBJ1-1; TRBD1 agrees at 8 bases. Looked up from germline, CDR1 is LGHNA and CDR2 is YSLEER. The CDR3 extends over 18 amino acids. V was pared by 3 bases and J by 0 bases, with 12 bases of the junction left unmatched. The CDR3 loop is CASSHRTGQVRVNTEAFF. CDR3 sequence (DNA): TGCGCCAGCAGCCATCGGACAGGGCAGGTTCGGGTGAACACTGAAGCTTTCTTT.

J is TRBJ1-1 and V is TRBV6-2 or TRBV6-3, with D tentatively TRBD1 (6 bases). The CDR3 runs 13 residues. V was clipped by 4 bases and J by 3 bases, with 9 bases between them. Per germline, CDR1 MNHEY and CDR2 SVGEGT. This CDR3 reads CASSLGHYTEAFF. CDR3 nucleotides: TGTGCCAGCAGTTTGGGACACTACACTGAAGCTTTCTTT.

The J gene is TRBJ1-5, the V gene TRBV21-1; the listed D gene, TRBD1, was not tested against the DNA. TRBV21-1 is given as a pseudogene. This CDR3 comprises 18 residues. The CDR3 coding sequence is TGTGCCAGCAGCCCACCCAGGAGGGGGCAGACCAGCAATCAGCCCCAGCATTTT. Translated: CASSPPRRGQTSNQPQHF.

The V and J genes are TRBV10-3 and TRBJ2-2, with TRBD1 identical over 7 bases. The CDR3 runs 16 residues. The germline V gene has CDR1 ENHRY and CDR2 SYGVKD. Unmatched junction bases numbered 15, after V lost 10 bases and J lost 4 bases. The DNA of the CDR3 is TGTGCCACCGGACCACACACAGGGGCCGGCACCGGGGAGCTGTTTTTT. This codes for CATGPHTGAGTGELFF.

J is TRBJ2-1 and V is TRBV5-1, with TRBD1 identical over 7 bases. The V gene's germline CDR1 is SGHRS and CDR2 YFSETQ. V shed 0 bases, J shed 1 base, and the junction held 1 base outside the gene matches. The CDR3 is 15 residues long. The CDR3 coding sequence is TGCGCCAGCAGCTTGGTGGGACAGTCCTACAATGAGCAGTTCTTC. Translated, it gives CASSLVGQSYNEQFF.

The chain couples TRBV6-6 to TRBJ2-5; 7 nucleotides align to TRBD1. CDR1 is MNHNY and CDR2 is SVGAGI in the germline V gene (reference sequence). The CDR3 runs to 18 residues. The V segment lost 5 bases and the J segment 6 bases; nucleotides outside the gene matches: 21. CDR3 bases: TGTGCCAGCAGTCTTCGGGCTTCGAAGACAGGGTCGGGGAAGACCCAGTACTTC. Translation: CASSLRASKTGSGKTQYF.

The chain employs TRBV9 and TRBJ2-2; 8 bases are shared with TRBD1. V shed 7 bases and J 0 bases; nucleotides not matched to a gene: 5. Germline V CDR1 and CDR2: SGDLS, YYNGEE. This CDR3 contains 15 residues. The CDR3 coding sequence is TGTGCCAGCGGAGGGACAGGAGCGAACACCGGGGAGCTGTTTTTT. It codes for CASGGTGANTGELFF.

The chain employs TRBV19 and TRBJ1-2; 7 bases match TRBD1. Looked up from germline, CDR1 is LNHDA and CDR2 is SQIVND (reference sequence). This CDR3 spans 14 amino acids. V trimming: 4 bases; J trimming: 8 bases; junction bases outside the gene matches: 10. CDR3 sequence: CASSTPGQPVGYTF. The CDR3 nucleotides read TGTGCCAGTAGTACGCCGGGACAGCCCGTAGGCTACACCTTC.

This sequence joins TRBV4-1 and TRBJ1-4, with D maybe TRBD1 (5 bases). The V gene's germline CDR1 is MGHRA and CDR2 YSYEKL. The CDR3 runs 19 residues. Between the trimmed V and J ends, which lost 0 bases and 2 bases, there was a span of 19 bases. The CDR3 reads CASSQDPQASSVTNEKLFF. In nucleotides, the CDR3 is TGCGCCAGCAGCCAAGATCCACAGGCCTCGTCGGTCACTAATGAAAAACTGTTTTTT.

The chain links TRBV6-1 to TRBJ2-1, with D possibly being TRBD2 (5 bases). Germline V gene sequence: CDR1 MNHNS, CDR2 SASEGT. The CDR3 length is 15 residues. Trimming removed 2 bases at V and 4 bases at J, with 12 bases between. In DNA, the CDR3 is TGTGCCAGCAGTGAACGGGGTACGCTTTACAATGAGCAGTTCTTC. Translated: CASSERGTLYNEQFF.

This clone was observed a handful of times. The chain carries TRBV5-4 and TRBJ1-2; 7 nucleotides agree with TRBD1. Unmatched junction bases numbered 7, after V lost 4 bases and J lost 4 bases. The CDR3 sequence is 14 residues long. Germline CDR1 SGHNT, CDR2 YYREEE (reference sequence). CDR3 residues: CASSPQGGSYGYTF. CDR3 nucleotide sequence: TGTGCCAGCAGCCCGCAGGGGGGCTCCTATGGCTACACCTTC.

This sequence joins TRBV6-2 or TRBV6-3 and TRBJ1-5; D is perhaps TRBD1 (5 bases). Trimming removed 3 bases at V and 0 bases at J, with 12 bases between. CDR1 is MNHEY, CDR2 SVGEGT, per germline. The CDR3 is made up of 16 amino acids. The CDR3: CASSYLRVTSNQPQHF. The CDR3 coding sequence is TGTGCCAGCAGTTATCTCAGGGTAACTAGCAATCAGCCCCAGCATTTT.

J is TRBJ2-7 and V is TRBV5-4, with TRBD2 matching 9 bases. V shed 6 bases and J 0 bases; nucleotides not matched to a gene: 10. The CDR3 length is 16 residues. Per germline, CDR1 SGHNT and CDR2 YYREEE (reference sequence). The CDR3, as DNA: TGTGCCAGCACCCCGCCGCGGGGGGGTCTCTCCTACGAGCAGTACGTC. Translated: CASTPPRGGLSYEQYV.

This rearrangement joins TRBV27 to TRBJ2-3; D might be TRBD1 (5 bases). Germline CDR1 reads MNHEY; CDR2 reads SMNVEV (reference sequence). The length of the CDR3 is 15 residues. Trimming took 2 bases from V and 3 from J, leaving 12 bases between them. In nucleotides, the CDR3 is TGTGCCAGCAGTTTAATAGGGGCGCGGACAGATACGCAGTATTTT. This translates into CASSLIGARTDTQYF.

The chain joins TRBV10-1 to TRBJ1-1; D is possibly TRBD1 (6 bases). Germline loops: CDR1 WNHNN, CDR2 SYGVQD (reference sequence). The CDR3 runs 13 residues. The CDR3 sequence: CASSDSKNTEAFF. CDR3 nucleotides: TGCGCTTCGTCGGACAGCAAGAACACTGAAGCTTTCTTT.